This T cell receptor beta chain originates from a study of blood T cell repertoires in COVID-19. This CDR3 is 15 amino acids long. The ends were cut back, 2 bases at V and 2 bases at J, with 11 bases in the middle. Germline CDR1 MNHEY, CDR2 SVGAGI. Using immunoSEQ multiplex PCR, the repertoire was profiled, and TCRdb retains in-frame clones only, with some absent. The data hold around 330,000 clones, with about 91% observed a single time. V gene TRBV6-5 combines with J gene TRBJ2-3, with a possible D match to TRBD1 (5 bases). The source of this sequence is a woman aged 18-29 years who had recovered from COVID-19. Input material: PBMCs or T cells enriched from blood (not recorded which). CDR3 sequence: CASSYGGGATDTQYF. The CDR3, as DNA: TGTGCCAGCAGTTACGGCGGTGGGGCCACAGATACGCAGTATTTT.